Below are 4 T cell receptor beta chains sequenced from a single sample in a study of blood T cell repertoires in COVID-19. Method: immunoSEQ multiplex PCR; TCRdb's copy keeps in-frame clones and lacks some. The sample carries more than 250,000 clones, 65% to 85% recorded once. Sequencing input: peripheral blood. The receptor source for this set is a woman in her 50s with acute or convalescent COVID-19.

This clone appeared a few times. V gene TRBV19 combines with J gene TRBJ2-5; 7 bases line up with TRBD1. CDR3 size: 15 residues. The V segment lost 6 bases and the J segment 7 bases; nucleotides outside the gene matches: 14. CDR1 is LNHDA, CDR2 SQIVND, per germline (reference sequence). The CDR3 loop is CASRQTGQVKGTQYF. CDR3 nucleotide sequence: TGTGCCAGTAGACAGACTGGACAGGTCAAGGGGACCCAGTACTTC.

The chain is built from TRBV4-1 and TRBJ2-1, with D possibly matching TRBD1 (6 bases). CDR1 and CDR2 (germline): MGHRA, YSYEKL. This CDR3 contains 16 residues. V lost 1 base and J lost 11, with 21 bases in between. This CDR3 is CASSQARDLQGHKQFF. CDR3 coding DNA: TGCGCCAGCAGCCAAGCTAGGGATTTACAGGGCCACAAGCAGTTCTTC.

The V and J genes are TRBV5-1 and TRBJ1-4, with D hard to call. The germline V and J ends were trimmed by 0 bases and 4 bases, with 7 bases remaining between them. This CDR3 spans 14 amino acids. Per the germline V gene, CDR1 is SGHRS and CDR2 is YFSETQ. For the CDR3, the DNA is TGCGCCAGCAGCTTGGCGGGTTATAATGAAAAACTGTTTTTT. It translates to CASSLAGYNEKLFF. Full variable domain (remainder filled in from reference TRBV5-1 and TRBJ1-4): KAGVTQTPRYLIKTRGQQVTLSCSPISGHRSVSWYQQTPGQGLQFLFEYFSETQRNKGNFPGRFSGRQFSNSRSEMNVSTLELGDSALYLCASSLAGYNEKLFFGSGTQLSVL.

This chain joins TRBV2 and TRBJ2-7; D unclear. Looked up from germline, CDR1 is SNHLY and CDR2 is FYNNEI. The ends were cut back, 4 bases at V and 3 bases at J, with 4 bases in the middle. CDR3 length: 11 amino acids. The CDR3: CASSVNYEQYV. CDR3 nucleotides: TGTGCCAGCAGTGTTAACTACGAGCAGTACGTC.